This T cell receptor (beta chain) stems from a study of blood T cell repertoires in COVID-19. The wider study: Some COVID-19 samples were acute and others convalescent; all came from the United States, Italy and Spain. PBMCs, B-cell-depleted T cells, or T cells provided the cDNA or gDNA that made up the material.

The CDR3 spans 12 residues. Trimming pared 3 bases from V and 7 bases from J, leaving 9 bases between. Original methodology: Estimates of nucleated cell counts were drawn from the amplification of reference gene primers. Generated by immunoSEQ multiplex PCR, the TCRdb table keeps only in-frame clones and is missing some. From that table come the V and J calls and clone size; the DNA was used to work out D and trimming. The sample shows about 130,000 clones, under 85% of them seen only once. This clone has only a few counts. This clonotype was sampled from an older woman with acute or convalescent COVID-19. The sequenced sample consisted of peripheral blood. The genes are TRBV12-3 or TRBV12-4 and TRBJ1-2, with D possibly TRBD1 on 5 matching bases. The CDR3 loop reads CASSFGTGGYTF. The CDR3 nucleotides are TGTGCCAGCAGTTTCGGAACAGGTGGCTACACCTTC.